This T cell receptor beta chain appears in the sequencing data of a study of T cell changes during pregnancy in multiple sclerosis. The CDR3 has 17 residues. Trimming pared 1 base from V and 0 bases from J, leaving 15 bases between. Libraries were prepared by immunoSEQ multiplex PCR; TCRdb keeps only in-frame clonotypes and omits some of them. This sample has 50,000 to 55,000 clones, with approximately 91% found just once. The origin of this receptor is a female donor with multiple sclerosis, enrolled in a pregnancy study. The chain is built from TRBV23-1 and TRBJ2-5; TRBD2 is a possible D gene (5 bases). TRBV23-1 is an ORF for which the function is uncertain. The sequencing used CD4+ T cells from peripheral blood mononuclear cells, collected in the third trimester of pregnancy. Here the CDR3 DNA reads TGCGCCAGCAGTCAATGTATAAGGCGGACTGACCAAGAGACCCAGTACTTC. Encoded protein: CASSQCIRRTDQETQYF.